This entry describes one TCR beta chain. This specimen belongs to a study of blood T cell repertoires in COVID-19. Original processing methods: How many nucleated cells were present was estimated from reference gene primer amplification. The assay was immunoSEQ multiplex PCR, and TCRdb's table has in-frame clones only and misses some. Clone size and V and J calls were adopted from that table, with D and trimming inferred from the DNA. The table has about 160,000 clones, 90% seen once. Deletions cut 0 bases from V and 6 bases from J, with 4 bases between. Germline V CDR1 and CDR2: LGHDT, YNNKEL (reference sequence). The CDR3 sequence is 12 residues long.

The origin of this receptor is a man in his fifties or sixties with active or convalescent COVID-19. Specimen: peripheral blood. V usage is TRBV3-1 (or the pseudogene TRBV3-2) and J usage is TRBJ2-3; D is unclear. DNA for the CDR3: TGTGCCAGCAGCCAAGACCCGGATACGCAGTATTTT. It yields the protein CASSQDPDTQYF.